The present T cell receptor (beta chain) was sequenced within a study of blood T cells in healthy people across ages. At the level of the study: About one barcoded TCR beta cDNA was captured per two T cells.

This clonotype appeared a few times. Its antigen is still unknown. A second PCR, run for roughly 7 to 12 cycles, used a sample-barcoded 5' primer plus a J-beta primer mix. Unique molecular identifiers of 12 random nucleotides labeled each cDNA. TCRdb independently ran MiXCR on the 5' RACE reads; one entry per CDR3 protein. The data hold roughly 700,000 distinct CDR3 sequences, with around 45% observed a single time. Isolation yielded PBMCs, at least 7 million per sample, in every case. The study, taken as a whole, reports: Total diversity from one million sequenced T cells was likely underestimated.

Sequencing was carried out using blood. This receptor was taken from a woman aged 55-75 years in good health.

As DNA, the CDR3 is TGCAGTGCTAGCGTTTCTGGACCGATCTCCTACAATGAGCAGTTCTTC. It translates to CSASVSGPISYNEQFF. The chain uses TRBV20-1 and TRBJ2-1, with unresolved D. The CDR3 is 16 residues long. Trimming shortened V by 3 bases and J by 0 bases, and 15 bases separated the two germline ends. CDR1 DFQATT and CDR2 SNEGSKA come from the germline V gene (reference sequence).